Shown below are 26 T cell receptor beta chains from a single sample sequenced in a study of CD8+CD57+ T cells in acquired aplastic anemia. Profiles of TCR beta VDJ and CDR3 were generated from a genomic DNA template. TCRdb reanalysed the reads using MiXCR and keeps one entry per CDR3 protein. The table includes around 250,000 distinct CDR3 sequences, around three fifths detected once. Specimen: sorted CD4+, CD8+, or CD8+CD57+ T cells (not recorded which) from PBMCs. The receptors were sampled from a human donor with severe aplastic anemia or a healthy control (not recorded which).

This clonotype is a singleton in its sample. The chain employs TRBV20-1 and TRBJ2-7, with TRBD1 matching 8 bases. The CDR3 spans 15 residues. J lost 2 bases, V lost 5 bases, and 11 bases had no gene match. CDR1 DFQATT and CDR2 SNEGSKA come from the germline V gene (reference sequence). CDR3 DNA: TGCAGTGCTCACGAAGGGCAGGGGGCGACCTACGAGCAGTACTTC. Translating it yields CSAHEGQGATYEQYF.

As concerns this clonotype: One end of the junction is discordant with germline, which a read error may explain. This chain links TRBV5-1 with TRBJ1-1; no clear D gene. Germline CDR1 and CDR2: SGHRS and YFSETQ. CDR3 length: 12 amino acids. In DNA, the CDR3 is TGTGCCAGCTCGCAACGGGACACTGAAGCTTTCTTT. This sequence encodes CASSQRDTEAFF.

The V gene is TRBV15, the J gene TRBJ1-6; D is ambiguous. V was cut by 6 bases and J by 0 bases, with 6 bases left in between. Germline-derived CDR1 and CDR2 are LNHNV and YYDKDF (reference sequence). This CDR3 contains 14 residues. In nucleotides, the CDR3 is TGTGCCACCAGGGCAAGCTCCTATAATTCACCCCTCCACTTT. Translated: CATRASSYNSPLHF.

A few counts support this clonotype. The CDR3 loop is CASSPGQEGSPLHF. The CDR3 region has the DNA TGTGCCAGCAGTCCCGGACAGGAGGGTTCACCCCTCCACTTT. The genes are TRBV6-5 and TRBJ1-6; 7 bases line up with TRBD1. The CDR3 has 14 amino acids. Looked up from germline, CDR1 is MNHEY and CDR2 is SVGAGI. V trimming: 5 bases; J trimming: 9 bases; junction bases outside the gene matches: 7.

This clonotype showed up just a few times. Here the CDR3 reads CASSLAGDLGQFF. In nucleotides, the CDR3 is TGTGCCAGCAGCTTAGCCGGAGACCTGGGGCAGTTCTTC. This chain connects TRBV7-9 to TRBJ2-1, with D hard to call. V was trimmed by 0 bases and J by 12 bases, leaving 12 bases between them. This CDR3 region has 13 residues. CDR1 SEHNR and CDR2 FQNEAQ come from the germline V gene (reference sequence).

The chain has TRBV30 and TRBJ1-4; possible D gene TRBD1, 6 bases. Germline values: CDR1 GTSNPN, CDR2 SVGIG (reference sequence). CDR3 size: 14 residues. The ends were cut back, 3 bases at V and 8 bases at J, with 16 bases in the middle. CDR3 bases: TGTGCCTGGAGACGTCAGGGGCGGACAGAAAAACTGTTTTTT. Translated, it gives CAWRRQGRTEKLFF.

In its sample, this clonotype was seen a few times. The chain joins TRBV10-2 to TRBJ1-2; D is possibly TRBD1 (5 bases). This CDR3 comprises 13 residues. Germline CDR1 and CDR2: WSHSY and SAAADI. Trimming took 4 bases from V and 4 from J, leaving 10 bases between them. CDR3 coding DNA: TGCGCCAGCAGTGCGGGGCTCGTCTATGGCTACACCTTC. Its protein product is CASSAGLVYGYTF.

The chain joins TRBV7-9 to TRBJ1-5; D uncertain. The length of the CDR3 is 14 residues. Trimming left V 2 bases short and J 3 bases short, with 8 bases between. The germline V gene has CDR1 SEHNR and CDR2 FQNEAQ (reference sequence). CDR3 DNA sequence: TGTGCCAGCAGCTTATCGGCCACCAATCAGCCCCAGCATTTT. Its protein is CASSLSATNQPQHF.

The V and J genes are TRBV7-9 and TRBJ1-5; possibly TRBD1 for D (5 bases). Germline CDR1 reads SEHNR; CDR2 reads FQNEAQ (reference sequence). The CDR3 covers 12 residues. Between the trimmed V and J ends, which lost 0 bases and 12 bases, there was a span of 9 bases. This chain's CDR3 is CASSLASGNQHF. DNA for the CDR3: TGTGCCAGCAGCTTAGCGTCAGGGAACCAGCATTTT.

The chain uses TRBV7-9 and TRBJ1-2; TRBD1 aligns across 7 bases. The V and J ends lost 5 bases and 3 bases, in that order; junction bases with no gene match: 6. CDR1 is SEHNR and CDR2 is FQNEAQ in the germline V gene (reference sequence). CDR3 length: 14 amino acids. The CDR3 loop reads CASSLTGADYGYTF. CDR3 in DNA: TGTGCCAGCAGCCTCACAGGGGCCGACTATGGCTACACCTTC.

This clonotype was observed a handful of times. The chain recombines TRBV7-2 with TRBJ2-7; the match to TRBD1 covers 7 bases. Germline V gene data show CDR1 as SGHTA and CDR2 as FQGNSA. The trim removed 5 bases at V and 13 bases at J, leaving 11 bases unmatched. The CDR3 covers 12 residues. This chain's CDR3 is CASSQDGQVQYF. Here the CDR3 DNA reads TGTGCCAGCAGCCAAGATGGACAGGTGCAATACTTC. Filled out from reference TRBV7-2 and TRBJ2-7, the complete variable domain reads GAGVSQSPSNKVTEKGKDVELRCDPISGHTALYWYRQSLGQGLEFLIYFQGNSAPDKSGLPSDRFSAERTGGSVSTLTIQRTQQEDSAVYLCASSQDGQVQYFGPGTRLTVT.

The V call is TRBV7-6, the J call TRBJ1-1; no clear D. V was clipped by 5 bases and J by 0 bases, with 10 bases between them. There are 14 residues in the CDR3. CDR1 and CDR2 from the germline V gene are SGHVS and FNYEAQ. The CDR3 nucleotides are TGTGCCAGCAGCCCCTTAGCAATGAACACTGAAGCTTTCTTT. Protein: CASSPLAMNTEAFF.

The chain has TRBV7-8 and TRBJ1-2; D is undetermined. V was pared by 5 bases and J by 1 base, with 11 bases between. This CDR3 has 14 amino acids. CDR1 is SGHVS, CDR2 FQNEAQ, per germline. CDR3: CASSGLAVNYGYTF. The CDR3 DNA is TGTGCCAGCAGCGGCTTGGCAGTTAACTATGGCTACACCTTC.

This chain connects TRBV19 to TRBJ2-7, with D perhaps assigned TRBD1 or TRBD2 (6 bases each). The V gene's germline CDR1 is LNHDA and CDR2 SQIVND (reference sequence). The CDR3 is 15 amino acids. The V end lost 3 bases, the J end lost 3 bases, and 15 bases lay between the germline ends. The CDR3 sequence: CASSMTGGRGYEQYF. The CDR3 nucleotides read TGTGCCAGTAGTATGACAGGCGGGCGGGGCTACGAGCAGTACTTC.

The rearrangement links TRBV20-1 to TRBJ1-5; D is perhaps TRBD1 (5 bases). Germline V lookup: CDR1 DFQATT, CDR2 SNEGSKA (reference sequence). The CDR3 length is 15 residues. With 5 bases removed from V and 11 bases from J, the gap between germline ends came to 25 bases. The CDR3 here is CSASLSGGEGETQHF. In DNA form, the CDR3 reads TGCAGTGCTTCCCTTAGCGGGGGGGAGGGAGAGACCCAGCATTTT.

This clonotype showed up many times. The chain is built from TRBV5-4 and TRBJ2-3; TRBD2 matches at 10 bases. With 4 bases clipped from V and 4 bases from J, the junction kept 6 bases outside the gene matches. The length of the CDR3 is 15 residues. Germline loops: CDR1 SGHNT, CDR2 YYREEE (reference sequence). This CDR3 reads CASSPSGGAADTQYF. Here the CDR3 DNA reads TGTGCCAGCAGCCCCAGCGGGGGGGCCGCAGATACGCAGTATTTT.

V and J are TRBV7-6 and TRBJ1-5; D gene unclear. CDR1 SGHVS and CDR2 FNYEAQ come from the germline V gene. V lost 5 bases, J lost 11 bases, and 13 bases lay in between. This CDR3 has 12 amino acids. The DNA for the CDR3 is TGTGCCAGCAGCCCTCTGATGAGGGCCCAGCATTTT. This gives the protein CASSPLMRAQHF.

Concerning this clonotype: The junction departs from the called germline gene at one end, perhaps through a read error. The CDR3: CAGSGRGNQPQHF. CDR3 coding DNA: TGTGCCGGCAGTGGAAGAGGCAATCAGCCCCAGCATTTT. The V gene is TRBV7-2, the J gene TRBJ1-5; D is ambiguous. Germline lookup yields CDR1 SGHTA and CDR2 FQGNSA. CDR3 length: 13 residues.

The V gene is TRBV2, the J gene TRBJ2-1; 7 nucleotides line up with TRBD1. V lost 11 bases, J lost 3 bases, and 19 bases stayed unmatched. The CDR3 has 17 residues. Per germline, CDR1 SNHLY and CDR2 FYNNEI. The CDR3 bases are TGTGCCGGATCCGGCCACCCCGGGACAGAGAGCTACAATGAGCAGTTCTTC. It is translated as CAGSGHPGTESYNEQFF.

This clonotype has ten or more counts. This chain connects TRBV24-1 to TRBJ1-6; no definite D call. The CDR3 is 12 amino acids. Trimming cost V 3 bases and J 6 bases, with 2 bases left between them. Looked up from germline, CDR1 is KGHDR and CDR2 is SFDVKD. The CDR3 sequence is CATSDGNSPLHF. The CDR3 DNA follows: TGTGCCACCAGTGATGGTAATTCACCCCTCCACTTT.

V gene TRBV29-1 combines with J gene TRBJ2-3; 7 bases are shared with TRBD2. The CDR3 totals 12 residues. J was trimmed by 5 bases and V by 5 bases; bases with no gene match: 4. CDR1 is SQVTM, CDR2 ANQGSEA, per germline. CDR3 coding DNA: TGCAGCGTTTCTCCTAGCGGAGATACGCAGTATTTT. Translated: CSVSPSGDTQYF.

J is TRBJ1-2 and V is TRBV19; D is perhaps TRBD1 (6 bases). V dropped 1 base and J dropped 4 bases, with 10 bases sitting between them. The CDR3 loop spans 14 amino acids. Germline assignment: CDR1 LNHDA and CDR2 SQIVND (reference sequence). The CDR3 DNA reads TGTGCCAGTAGTATAGGGGGGGGCGGCTATGGCTACACCTTC. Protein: CASSIGGGGYGYTF. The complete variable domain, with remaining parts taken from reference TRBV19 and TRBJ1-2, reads DGGITQSPKYLFRKEGQNVTLSCEQNLNHDAMYWYRQDPGQGLRLIYYSQIVNDFQKGDIAEGYSVSREKKESFPLTVTSAQKNPTAFYLCASSIGGGGYGYTFGSGTRLTVV.

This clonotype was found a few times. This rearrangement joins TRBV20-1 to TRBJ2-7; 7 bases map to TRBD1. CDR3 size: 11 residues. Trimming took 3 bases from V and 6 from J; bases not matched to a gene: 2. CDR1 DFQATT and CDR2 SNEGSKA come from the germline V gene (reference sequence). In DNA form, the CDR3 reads TGCAGTGCTAGGGGACAGTTCGAGCAGTACTTC. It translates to CSARGQFEQYF.

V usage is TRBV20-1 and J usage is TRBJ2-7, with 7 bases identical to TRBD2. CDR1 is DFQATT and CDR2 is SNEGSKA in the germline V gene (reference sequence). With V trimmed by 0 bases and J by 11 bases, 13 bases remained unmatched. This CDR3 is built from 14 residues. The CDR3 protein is CSARESGLFAGEYF. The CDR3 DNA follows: TGCAGTGCTAGAGAGTCCGGGCTTTTCGCGGGGGAGTACTTC.

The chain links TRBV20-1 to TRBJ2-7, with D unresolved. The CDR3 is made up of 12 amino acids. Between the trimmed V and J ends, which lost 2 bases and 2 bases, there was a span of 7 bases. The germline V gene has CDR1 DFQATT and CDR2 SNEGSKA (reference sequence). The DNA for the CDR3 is TGCAGTGCTAGACCCAGGACCTACGAGCAGTACTTC. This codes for CSARPRTYEQYF.

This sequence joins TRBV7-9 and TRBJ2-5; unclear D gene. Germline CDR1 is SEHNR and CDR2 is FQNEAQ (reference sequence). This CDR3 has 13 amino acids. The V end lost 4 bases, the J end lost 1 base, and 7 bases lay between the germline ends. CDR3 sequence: CASSYGSQETQYF. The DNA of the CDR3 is TGTGCCAGCAGCTATGGCAGCCAAGAGACCCAGTACTTC.